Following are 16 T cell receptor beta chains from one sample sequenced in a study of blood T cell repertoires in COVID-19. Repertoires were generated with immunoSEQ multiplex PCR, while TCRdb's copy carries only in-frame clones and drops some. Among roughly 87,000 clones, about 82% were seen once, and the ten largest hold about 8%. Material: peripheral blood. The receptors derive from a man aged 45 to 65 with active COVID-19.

The CDR3 coding sequence is TGCGCCAGCAGCGGTACCGGGTCGGAGGGGGCCAACGTCCTGACTTTC. Protein product: CASSGTGSEGANVLTF. This chain uses TRBV5-1 with TRBJ2-6; D unresolved. Germline V gene lookup returns CDR1 SGHRS and CDR2 YFSETQ. The length of the CDR3 is 16 residues. Trimming removed 4 bases at V and 4 bases at J, with 15 bases between. Supplemented by reference TRBV5-1 and TRBJ2-6, the full variable domain reads KAGVTQTPRYLIKTRGQQVTLSCSPISGHRSVSWYQQTPGQGLQFLFEYFSETQRNKGNFPGRFSGRQFSNSRSEMNVSTLELGDSALYLCASSGTGSEGANVLTFGAGSRLTVL.

CDR3 nucleotide sequence: TGTGCCAGCAGACAGGAAGACCTCTATGGCTACACCTTC. Translating gives CASRQEDLYGYTF. This chain connects TRBV28 to TRBJ1-2; D possibly corresponds to TRBD1 (5 bases). Trimming took off 6 bases at V and 4 bases at J, with 12 bases between the two ends. Germline CDR1 reads MDHEN; CDR2 reads SYDVKM. The CDR3 is 13 residues long.

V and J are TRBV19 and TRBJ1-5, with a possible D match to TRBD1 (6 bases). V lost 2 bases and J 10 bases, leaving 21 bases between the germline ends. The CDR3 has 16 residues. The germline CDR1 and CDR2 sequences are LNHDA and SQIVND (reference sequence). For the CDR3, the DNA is TGTGCCAGTAGTATAACTACAGGGCCGGCGGGCGGTCCCCAGCATTTT. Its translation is CASSITTGPAGGPQHF.

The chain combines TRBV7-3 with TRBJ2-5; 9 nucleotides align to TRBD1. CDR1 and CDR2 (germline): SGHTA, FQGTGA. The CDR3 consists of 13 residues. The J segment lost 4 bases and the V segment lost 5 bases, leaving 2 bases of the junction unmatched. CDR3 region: CASSGGQGETQYF. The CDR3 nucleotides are TGTGCCAGCAGCGGGGGACAGGGAGAGACCCAGTACTTC.

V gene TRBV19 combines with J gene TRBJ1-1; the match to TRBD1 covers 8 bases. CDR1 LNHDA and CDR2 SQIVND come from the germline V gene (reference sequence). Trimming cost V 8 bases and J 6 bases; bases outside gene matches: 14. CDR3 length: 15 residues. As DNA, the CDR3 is TGTGCCAGTCGGACAGGGAGGACCGAATACCCTGAAGCTTTCTTT. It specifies CASRTGRTEYPEAFF.

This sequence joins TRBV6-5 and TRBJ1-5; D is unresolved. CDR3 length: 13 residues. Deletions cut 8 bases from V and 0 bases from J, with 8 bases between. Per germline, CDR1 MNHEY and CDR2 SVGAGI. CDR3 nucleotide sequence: TGTGCCAGCGGTAGATATAGCAATCAGCCCCAGCATTTT. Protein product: CASGRYSNQPQHF.

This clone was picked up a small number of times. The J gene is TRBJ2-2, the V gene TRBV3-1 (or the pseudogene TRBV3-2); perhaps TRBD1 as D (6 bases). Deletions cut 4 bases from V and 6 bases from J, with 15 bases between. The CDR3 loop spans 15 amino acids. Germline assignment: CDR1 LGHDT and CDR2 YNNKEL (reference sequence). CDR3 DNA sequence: TGTGCCAGCAGCCCCCGCAGGGGTGGCCCCGGGGAGCTGTTTTTT. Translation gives CASSPRRGGPGELFF.

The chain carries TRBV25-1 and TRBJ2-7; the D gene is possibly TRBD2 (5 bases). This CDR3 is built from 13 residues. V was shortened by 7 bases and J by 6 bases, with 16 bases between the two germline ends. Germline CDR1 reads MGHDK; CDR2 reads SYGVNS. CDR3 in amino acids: CASTDEGLREQYF. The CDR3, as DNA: TGTGCCAGCACCGACGAGGGTTTACGCGAGCAGTACTTC.

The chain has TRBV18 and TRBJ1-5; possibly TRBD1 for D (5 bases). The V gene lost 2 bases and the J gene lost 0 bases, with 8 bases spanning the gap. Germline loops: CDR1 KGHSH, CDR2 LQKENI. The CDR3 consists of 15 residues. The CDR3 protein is CASSPGASSNQPQHF. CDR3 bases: TGTGCCAGCTCACCAGGGGCAAGTAGCAATCAGCCCCAGCATTTT.

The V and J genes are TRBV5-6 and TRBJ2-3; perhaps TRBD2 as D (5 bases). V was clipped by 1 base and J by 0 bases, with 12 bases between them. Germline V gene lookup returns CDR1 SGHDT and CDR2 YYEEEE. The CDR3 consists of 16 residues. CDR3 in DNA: TGTGCCAGCAGCTTGTTGGGAGCCGTAAGCACAGATACGCAGTATTTT. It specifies CASSLLGAVSTDTQYF.

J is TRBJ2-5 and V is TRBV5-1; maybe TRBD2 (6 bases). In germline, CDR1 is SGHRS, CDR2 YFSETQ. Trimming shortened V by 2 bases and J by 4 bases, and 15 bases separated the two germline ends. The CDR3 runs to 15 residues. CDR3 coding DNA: TGCGCCAGCAGCTTACAATCAACCGGGAGAGAGACCCAGTACTTC. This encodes CASSLQSTGRETQYF.

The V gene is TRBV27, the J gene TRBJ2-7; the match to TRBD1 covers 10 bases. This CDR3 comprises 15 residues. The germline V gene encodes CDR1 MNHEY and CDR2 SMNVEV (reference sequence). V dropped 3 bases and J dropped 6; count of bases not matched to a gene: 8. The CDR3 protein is CASSFLGTGVGEQYF. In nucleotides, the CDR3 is TGTGCCAGCAGTTTCCTAGGGACAGGGGTTGGCGAGCAGTACTTC.

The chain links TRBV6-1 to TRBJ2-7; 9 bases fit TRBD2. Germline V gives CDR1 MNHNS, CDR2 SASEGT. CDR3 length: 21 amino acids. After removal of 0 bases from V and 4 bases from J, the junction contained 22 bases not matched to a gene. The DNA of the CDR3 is TGTGCCAGCAGTGAAGCGCTGGCAACCAGGGCGGTTCTAGCGGGACGGTACGAGCAGTACTTC. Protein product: CASSEALATRAVLAGRYEQYF.

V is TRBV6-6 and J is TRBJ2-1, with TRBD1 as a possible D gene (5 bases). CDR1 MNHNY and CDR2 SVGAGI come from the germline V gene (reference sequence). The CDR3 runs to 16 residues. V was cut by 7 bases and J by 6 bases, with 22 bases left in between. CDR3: CASIPIQGLSSNEQFF. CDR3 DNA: TGTGCCAGCATCCCGATCCAGGGCTTGTCTAGCAATGAGCAGTTCTTC.

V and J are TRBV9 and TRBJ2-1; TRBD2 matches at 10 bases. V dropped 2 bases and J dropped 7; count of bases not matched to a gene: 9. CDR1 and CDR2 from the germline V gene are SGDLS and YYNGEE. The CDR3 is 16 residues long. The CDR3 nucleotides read TGTGCCAGCAGCGTCGACGGGACTAGCGAGGGGAATGAGCAGTTCTTC. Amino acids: CASSVDGTSEGNEQFF.

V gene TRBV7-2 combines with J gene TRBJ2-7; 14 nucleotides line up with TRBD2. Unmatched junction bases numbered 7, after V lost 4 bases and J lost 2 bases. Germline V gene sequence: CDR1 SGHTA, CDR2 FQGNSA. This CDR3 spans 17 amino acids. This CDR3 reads CASSSGTSGSIAYEQYF. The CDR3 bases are TGTGCCAGCAGCTCTGGGACTAGCGGGAGTATCGCCTACGAGCAGTACTTC. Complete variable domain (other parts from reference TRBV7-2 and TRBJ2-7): GAGVSQSPSNKVTEKGKDVELRCDPISGHTALYWYRQSLGQGLEFLIYFQGNSAPDKSGLPSDRFSAERTGGSVSTLTIQRTQQEDSAVYLCASSSGTSGSIAYEQYFGPGTRLTVT.